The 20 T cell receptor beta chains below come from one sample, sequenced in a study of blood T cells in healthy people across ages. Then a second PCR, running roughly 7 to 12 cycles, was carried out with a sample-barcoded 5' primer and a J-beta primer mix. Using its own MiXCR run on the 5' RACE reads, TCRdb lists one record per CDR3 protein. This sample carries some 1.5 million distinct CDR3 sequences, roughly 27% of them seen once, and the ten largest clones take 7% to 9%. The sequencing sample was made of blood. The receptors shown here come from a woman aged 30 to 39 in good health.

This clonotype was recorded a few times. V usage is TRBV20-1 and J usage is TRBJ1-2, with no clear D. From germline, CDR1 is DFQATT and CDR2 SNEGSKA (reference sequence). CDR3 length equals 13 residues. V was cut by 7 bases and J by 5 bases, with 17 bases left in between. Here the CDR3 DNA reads TGCAGTGTCGAGATCGGGGATTCTTATGGCTACACCTTC. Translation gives CSVEIGDSYGYTF.

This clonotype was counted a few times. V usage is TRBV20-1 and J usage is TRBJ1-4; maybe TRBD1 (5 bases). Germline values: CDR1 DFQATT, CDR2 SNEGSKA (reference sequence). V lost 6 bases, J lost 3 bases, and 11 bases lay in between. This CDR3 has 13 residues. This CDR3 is CSADSGSNEKLFF. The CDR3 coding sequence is TGCAGTGCAGACTCAGGGTCTAATGAAAAACTGTTTTTT.

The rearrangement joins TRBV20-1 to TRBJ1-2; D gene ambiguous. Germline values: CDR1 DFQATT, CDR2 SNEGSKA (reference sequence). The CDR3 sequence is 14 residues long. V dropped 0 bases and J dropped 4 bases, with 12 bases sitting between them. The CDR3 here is CSARDLEQSYGYTF. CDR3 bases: TGCAGTGCTAGAGATCTCGAACAGTCCTATGGCTACACCTTC.

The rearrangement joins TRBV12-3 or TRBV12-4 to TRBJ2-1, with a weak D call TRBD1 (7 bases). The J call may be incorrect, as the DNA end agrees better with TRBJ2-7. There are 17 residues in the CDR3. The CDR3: CASSLAVLQGTYNEQYF. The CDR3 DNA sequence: TGTGCCAGCAGTTTAGCGGTTCTACAGGGGACTTACAATGAGCAGTACTTC.

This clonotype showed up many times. The CDR3 loop is CASSFGGGSTDTQYF. The CDR3 bases are TGTGCCAGCAGTTTCGGCGGGGGCAGCACAGATACGCAGTATTTT. This chain joins TRBV11-2 and TRBJ2-3; tentatively, D is TRBD2 (7 bases). Germline V lookup: CDR1 SGHAT, CDR2 FQNNGV. V dropped 6 bases and J dropped 0 bases, with 13 bases sitting between them. This CDR3 is built from 15 residues. Drawing the rest from reference TRBV11-2 and TRBJ2-3, the complete variable domain is EAGVAQSPRYKIIEKRQSVAFWCNPISGHATLYWYQQILGQGPKLLIQFQNNGVVDDSQLPKDRFSAERLKGVDSTLKIQPAKLEDSAVYLCASSFGGGSTDTQYFGPGTRLTVL.

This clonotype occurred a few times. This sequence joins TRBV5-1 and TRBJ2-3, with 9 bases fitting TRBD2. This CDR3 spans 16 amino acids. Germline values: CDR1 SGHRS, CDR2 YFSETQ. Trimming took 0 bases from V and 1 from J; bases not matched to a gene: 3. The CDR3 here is CASSLVAGEGTDTQYF. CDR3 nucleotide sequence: TGCGCCAGCAGCTTGGTAGCGGGGGAGGGCACAGATACGCAGTATTTT.

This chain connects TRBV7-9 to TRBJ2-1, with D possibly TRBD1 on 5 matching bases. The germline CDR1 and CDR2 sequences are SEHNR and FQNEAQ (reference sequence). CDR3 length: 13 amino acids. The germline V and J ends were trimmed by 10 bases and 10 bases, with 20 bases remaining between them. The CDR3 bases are TGTGCCACTACAGATAGGGGTTCAGGGGAGCAGTTCTTC. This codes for CATTDRGSGEQFF.

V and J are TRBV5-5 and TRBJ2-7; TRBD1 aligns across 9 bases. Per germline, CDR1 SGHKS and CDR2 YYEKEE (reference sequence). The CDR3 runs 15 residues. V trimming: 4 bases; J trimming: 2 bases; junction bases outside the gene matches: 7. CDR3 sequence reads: CASSIYRDRAYEQYF. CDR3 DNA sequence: TGTGCCAGCAGCATATACCGGGACAGGGCCTACGAGCAGTACTTC.

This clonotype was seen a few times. CDR3 residues: CSAPGRQITEAFF. The CDR3 DNA reads as TGCAGCGCTCCGGGACGCCAGATCACTGAAGCTTTCTTT. The gene calls are TRBV29-1 and TRBJ1-1; a possible D gene is TRBD1 (5 bases). The CDR3 runs to 13 residues. Germline V gives CDR1 SQVTM, CDR2 ANQGSEA. The ends were cut back, 7 bases at V and 4 bases at J, with 16 bases in the middle.

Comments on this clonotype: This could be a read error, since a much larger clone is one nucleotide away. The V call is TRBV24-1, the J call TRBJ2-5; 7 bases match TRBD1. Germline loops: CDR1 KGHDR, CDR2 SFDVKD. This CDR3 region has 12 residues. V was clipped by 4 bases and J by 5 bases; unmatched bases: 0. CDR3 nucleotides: TGTGCCACCAGTGAGGACAGGGAGACCCAGTACTTC. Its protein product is CATSEDRETQYF.

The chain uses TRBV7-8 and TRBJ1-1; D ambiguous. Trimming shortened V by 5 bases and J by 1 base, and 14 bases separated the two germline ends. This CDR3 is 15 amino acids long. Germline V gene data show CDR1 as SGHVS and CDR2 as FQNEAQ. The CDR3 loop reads CASSRRPAQNTEAFF. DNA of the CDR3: TGTGCCAGCAGCCGACGCCCGGCCCAGAACACTGAAGCTTTCTTT.

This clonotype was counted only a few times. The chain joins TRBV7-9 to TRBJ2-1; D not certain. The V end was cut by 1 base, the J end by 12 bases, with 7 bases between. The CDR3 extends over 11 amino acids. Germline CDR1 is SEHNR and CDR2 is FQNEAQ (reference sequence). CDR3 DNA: TGTGCCAGCAGCTTAGGAGGTGTGCAGTTCTTC. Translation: CASSLGGVQFF.

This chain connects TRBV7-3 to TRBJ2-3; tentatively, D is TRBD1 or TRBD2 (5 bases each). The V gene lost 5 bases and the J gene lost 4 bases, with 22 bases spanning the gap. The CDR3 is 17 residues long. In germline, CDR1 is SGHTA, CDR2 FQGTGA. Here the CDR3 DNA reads TGTGCCAGCAGCCCTACCCTACTAGGGGTACTGGCAGATACGCAGTATTTT. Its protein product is CASSPTLLGVLADTQYF.

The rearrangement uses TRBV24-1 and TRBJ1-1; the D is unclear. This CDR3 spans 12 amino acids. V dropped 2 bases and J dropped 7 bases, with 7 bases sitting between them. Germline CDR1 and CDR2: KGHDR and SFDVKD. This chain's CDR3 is CATSDSPFEAFF. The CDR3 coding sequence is TGTGCCACCAGTGATTCGCCCTTTGAAGCTTTCTTT.

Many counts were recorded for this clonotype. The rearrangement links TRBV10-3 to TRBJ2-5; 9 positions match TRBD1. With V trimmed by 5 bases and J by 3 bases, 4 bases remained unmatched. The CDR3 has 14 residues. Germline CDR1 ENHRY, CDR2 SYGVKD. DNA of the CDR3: TGTGCCATCAGTATACAGGGGGCTGAAGAGACCCAGTACTTC. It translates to CAISIQGAEETQYF.

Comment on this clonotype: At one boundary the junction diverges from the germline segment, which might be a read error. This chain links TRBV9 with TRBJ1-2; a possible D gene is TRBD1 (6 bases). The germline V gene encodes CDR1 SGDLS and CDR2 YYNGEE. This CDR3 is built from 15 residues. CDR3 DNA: TGTGCCAGCAGCGAACAACCGACAGGAAACTATGGCCACACCTTC. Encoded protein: CASSEQPTGNYGHTF.

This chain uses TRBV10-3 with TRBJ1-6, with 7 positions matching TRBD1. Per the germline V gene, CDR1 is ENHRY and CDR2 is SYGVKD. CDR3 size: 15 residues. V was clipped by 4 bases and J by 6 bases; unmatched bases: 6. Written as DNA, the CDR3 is TGTGCCATCAGTGGCGGGACAGAAAGTAATTCACCCCTCCACTTT. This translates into CAISGGTESNSPLHF.

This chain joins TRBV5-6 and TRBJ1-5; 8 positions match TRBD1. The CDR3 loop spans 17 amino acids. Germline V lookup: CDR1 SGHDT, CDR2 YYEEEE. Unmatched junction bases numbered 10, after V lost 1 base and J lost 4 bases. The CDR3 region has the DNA TGTGCCAGCAGCTTGCAGGGGGCCGGGGGCGCGAATCAGCCCCAGCATTTT. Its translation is CASSLQGAGGANQPQHF.

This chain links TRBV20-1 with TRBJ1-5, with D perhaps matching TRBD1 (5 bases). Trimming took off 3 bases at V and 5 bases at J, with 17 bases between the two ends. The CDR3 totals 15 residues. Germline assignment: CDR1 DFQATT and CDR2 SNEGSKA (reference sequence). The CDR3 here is CSARVSAGAYQPQHF. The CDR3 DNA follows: TGCAGTGCTAGGGTCTCGGCCGGGGCCTATCAGCCCCAGCATTTT.

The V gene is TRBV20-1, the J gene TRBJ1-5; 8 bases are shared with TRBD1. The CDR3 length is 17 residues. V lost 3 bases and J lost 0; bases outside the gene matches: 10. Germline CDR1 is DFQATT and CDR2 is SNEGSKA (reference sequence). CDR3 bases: TGCAGTGCTAGGGGCTTACAGGGGGTCCTTAGCAATCAGCCCCAGCATTTT. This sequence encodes CSARGLQGVLSNQPQHF.